Listed below are T cell receptor beta chains from one sample, sequenced in a study of T cell repertoires in cytomegalovirus infection. Using its own MiXCR run on the reads, TCRdb lists one record per CDR3 protein. The sample holds roughly 600,000 distinct CDR3 sequences, roughly 24% seen once. Sequences were obtained from CD8+ T cells from PBMCs. The receptors shown here come from a human donor in good health (CMV status not recorded). Some clones in this sample may be carry-over from other donors' samples. CDR3s include the opening cysteine and the closing phenylalanine or tryptophan. A D gene is named only where the DNA matches it firmly. The size field is filled for only some rows; it gives once, few, many or a size class.

d_call: -
j_call: TRBJ2-1
v_call: TRBV28
clone_size: many
cdr3_nt: TGTGCCAGCACTCCTGGGCTCCGCTACAATGAGCAGTTCTTC
cdr3_aa: CASTPGLRYNEQFF

d_call: -
j_call: TRBJ2-1
v_call: TRBV9
clone_size: -
cdr3_nt: TGTGCCAGCAGCGTAGGTAGCCTCTACAATGAGCAGTTCTTC
cdr3_aa: CASSVGSLYNEQFF

d_call: -
j_call: TRBJ2-1
v_call: TRBV11-3
clone_size: -
cdr3_nt: TGTGCCAGCAGCTATGTGACAGGATCGGAGCAGTTCTTC
cdr3_aa: CASSYVTGSEQFF

d_call: TRBD1
j_call: TRBJ1-1
v_call: TRBV7-3
clone_size: -
cdr3_nt: TGTGCCAGCAGCCCCCGGGACAGGGTAGGTCTTGAAGCTTTCTTT
cdr3_aa: CASSPRDRVGLEAFF

d_call: TRBD2
j_call: TRBJ2-3
v_call: TRBV10-3
clone_size: many
cdr3_nt: TGTGCCATCACCCTTAGCGGGGGGGCCTCAGATACGCAGTATTTT
cdr3_aa: CAITLSGGASDTQYF

d_call: -
j_call: TRBJ2-3
v_call: TRBV7-9
clone_size: few
cdr3_nt: TGTGCCAGCAGCTATTCTCGCCTGGACAGCGGAAGCACAGATACGCAGTATTTT
cdr3_aa: CASSYSRLDSGSTDTQYF

d_call: TRBD2
j_call: TRBJ2-2
v_call: TRBV20-1
clone_size: -
cdr3_nt: TGCAGTGCTAGGGGACTAGCGGGGGTGAACACCGGGGAGCTGTTTTTT
cdr3_aa: CSARGLAGVNTGELFF

d_call: -
j_call: TRBJ1-1
v_call: TRBV28
clone_size: many
cdr3_nt: TGTGCCAGCAGTTGGACAGAGAACACTGAAGCTTTCTTT
cdr3_aa: CASSWTENTEAFF

d_call: -
j_call: TRBJ2-7
v_call: TRBV19
clone_size: few
cdr3_nt: TGTGCCAGTAGTCATTCGGGACACGGGACCTACGAGCAGTACTTC
cdr3_aa: CASSHSGHGTYEQYF

d_call: TRBD2
j_call: TRBJ2-7
v_call: TRBV12-3/TRBV12-4
clone_size: -
cdr3_nt: TGTGCCAGCAGTTTTTTCCCGACGACTAGCGCCGGAGACGAGCAGTACTTC
cdr3_aa: CASSFFPTTSAGDEQYF

d_call: -
j_call: TRBJ1-1
v_call: TRBV7-6
clone_size: many
cdr3_nt: TGTGCCAGCAGCCCCAGGACCGGGGTTTGGATGAACACTGAAGCTTTCTTT
cdr3_aa: CASSPRTGVWMNTEAFF

d_call: -
j_call: TRBJ2-4
v_call: TRBV10-2
clone_size: -
cdr3_nt: TGCGCCAGCAGTGAGAGGGGGGGACTAGCCAAAAACATTCAGTACTTC
cdr3_aa: CASSERGGLAKNIQYF

d_call: -
j_call: TRBJ1-1
v_call: TRBV7-8
clone_size: many
cdr3_nt: TGTGCCAGCAGCCGACGGGGCGGAATGAACACTGAAGCTTTCTTT
cdr3_aa: CASSRRGGMNTEAFF

d_call: -
j_call: TRBJ2-1
v_call: TRBV28
clone_size: -
cdr3_nt: TGTGCCAGCAGCCAGATCAGGGGTTTTCTAGCCTATGGGCAGTTCTTC
cdr3_aa: CASSQIRGFLAYGQFF

d_call: -
j_call: TRBJ2-2
v_call: TRBV4-1
clone_size: -
cdr3_nt: TGTGCCAGCAGCCACATTACCGGGGAGCTGTTTTTT
cdr3_aa: CASSHITGELFF

d_call: TRBD1
j_call: TRBJ1-1
v_call: TRBV19
clone_size: -
cdr3_nt: TGTGCCAGTAGTATCTATCGACAGGGGGGCACTGAAGCTTTCTTT
cdr3_aa: CASSIYRQGGTEAFF

d_call: -
j_call: TRBJ1-5
v_call: TRBV10-2
clone_size: few
cdr3_nt: TGCGCCAGCAGTGAACGTAAGAGGGGACAGCCCCAGCATTTT
cdr3_aa: CASSERKRGQPQHF

d_call: -
j_call: TRBJ1-1
v_call: TRBV7-2
clone_size: many
cdr3_nt: TGTGCCAGCAGCTTGGCCAGGGTGAACACTGAAGCTTTCTTT
cdr3_aa: CASSLARVNTEAFF

d_call: TRBD2
j_call: TRBJ2-7
v_call: TRBV13
clone_size: few
cdr3_nt: TGTGCCAGCAGCTCCCGGCTAGCGGGGGCTCGCGAGCAGTACTTC
cdr3_aa: CASSSRLAGAREQYF

d_call: -
j_call: TRBJ1-4
v_call: TRBV28
clone_size: few
cdr3_nt: TGTGCCAGCAGCATGGGGTATCTCAATGAAAAACTGTTTTTT
cdr3_aa: CASSMGYLNEKLFF